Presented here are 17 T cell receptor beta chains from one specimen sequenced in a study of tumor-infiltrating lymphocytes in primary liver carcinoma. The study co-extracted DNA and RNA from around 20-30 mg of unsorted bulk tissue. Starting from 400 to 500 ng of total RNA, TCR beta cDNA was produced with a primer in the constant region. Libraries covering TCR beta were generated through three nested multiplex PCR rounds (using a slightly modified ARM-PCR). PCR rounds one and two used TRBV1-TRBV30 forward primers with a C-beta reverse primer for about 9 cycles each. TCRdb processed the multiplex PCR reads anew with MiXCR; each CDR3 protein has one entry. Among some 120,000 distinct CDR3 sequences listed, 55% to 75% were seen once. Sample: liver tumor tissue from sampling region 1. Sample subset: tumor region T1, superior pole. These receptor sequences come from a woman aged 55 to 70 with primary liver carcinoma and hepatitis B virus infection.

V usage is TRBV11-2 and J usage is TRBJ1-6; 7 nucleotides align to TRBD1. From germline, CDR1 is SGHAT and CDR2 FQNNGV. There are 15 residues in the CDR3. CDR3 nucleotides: TGTACCAACAGCTGGATAGGGGGCGGGAATTCACCCCTCCACTTT. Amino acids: CTNSWIGGGNSPLHF.

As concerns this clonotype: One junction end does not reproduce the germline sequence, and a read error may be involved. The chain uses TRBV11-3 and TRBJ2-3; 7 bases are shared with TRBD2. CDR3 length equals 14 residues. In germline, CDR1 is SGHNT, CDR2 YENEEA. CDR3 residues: CASSRGGPTDTHYF. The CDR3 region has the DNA TGTGCCAGCAGCCGCGGGGGACCCACAGATACGCACTATTTT.

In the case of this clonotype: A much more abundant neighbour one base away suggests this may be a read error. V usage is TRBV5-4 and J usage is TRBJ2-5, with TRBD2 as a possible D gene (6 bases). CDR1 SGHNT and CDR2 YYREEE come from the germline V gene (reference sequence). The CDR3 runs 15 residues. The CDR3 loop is CASSLRGGIQETHYF. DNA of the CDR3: TGTGCCAGCAGCTTAAGGGGAGGCATCCAAGAGACCCATTACTTC. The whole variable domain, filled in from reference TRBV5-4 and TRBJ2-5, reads ETGVTQSPTHLIKTRGQQVTLRCSSQSGHNTVSWYQQALGQGPQFIFQYYREEENGRGNFPPRFSGLQFPNYSSELNVNALELDDSALYLCASSLRGGIQETHYFGPGTRLLVL.

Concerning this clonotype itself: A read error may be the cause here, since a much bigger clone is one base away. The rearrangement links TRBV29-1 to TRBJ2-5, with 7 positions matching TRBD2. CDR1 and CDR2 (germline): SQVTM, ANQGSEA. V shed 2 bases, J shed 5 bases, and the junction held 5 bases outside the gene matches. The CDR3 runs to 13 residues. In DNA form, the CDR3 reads TGCAGCGTTGAAATCGGCGGGGGTGAGACCCAGTACTTC. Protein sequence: CSVEIGGGETQYF.

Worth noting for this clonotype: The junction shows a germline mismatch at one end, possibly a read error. For the CDR3, the DNA is TGTGCCAGCAGCCCTTATAGACGGATCGGGGAGCCGTTTTTT. Protein: CASSPYRRIGEPFF. The V call is TRBV11-2, the J call TRBJ2-2, with D possibly TRBD2 on 5 matching bases. Germline CDR1 reads SGHAT; CDR2 reads FQNNGV. The CDR3 has 14 residues.

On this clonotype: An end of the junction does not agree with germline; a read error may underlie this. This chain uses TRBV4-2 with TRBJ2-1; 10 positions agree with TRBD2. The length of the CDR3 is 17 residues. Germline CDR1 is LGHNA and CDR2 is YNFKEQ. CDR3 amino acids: CASSQDRSIAGGGEQFF. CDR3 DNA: TGTGCCAGCAGCCAAGATCGTTCGATAGCGGGAGGAGGTGAGCAATTCTTC.

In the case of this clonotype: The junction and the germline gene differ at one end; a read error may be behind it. The CDR3, as DNA: TGTGCCACCAGCTTACGGCTAGCAGAGTATCAAGAGACGCAGTACTTC. Its protein is CATSLRLAEYQETQYF. The chain has TRBV11-2 and TRBJ2-5; D possibly corresponds to TRBD2 (5 bases). This CDR3 spans 16 amino acids. From germline, CDR1 is SGHAT and CDR2 FQNNGV. Full variable domain (rest looked up from reference TRBV11-2 and TRBJ2-5): EAGVAQSPRYKIIEKRQSVAFWCNPISGHATLYWYQQILGQGPKLLIQFQNNGVVDDSQLPKDRFSAERLKGVDSTLKIQPAKLEDSAVYLCATSLRLAEYQETQYFGPGTRLLVL.

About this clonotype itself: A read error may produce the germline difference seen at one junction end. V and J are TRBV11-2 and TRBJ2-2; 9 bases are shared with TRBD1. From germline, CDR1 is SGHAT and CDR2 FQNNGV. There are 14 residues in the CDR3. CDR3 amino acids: CASTTGGYSGGLFF. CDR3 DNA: TGTGCCAGCACCACAGGGGGCTATTCCGGGGGGCTGTTTTTT.

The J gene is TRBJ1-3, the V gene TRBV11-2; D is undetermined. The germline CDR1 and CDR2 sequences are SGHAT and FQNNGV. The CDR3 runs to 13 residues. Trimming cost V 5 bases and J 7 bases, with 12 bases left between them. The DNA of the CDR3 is TGTGCCAGCAGCAGCCGAAATCGGAACACCATATATTTT. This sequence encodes CASSSRNRNTIYF.

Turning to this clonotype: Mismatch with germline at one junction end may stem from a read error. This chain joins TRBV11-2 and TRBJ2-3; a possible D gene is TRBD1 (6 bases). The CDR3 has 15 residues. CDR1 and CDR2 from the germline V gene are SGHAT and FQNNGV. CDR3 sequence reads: CASSSYGQKTDRQYF. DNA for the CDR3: TGTGCCAGCAGCTCCTACGGACAGAAAACAGATAGGCAGTATTTT.

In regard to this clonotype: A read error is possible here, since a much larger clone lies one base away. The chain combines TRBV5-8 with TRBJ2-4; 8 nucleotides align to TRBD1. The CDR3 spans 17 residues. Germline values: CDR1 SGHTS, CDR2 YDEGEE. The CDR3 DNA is TGTACCAGCAGCTTGGACTGGACAGGGTCAGAGAGTTACATTCAGTACTTC. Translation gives CTSSLDWTGSESYIQYF.

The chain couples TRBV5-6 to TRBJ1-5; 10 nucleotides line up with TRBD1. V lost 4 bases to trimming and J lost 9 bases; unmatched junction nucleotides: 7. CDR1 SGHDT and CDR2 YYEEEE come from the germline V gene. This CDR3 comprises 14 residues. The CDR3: CASSQGGDRGPQHF. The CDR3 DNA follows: TGTGCCAGCAGCCAGGGAGGGGACAGGGGGCCCCAGCATTTT.

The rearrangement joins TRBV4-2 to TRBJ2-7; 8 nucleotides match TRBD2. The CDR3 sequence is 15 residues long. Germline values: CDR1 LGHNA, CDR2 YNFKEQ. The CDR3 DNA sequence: TGTGCAAACAGCCGAGGGGTCCGGGAGGGGTACGAGCAGTACTTC. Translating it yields CANSRGVREGYEQYF.

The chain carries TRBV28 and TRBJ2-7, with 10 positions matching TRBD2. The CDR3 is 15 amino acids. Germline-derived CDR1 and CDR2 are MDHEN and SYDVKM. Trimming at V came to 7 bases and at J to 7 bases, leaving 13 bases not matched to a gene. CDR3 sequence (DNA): TGTGCCAGCACACGCTCGGGGACTAGCGTCCCGGAGCAGTACTTC. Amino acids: CASTRSGTSVPEQYF.

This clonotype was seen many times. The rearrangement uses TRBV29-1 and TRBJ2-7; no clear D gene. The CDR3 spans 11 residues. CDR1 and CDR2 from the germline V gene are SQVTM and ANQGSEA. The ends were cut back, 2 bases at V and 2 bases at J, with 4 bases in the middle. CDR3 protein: CSVEMAYEQYF. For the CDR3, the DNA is TGCAGCGTTGAAATGGCCTACGAGCAGTACTTC.

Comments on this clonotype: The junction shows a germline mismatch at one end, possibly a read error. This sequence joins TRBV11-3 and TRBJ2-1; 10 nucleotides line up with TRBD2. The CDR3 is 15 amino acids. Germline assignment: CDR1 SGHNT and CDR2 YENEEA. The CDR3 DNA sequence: TGTGTCAGCAGCTTAGGGGCTAGCGGGAGTCTTGAGCAGTGCTTC. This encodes CVSSLGASGSLEQCF.

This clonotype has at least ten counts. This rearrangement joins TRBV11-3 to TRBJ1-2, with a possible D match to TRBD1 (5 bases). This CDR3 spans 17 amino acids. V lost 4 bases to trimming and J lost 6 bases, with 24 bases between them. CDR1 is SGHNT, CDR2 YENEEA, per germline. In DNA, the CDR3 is TGTGCCAGCAGCTCTGGCCTCCGGGGCCGGGTAACTGATGGCTACACCTTC. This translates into CASSSGLRGRVTDGYTF.